This T cell receptor beta chain was sequenced in a study of T-cell memory formation after mild COVID-19 (dated by TCRdb to the early 2020s). Background for the entire study: TCR sequence clusters from the two donors were found to be largely donor specific. In a couple of donors, T-cell clones that expanded and contracted after mild COVID-19 were followed by sequencing TCRalpha and TCRbeta repertoires longitudinally. Two young, previously healthy adult volunteers made up the cohort, one male and one female. General study outcomes and caveats: SARS-CoV-2 specificity was not confirmed for the second-wave clones peaking on day 37. Some responding clones were detected in pre-infection memory, suggesting pre-existing cross-reactive memory T cells joined the SARS-CoV-2 response. Contracting CD4+ clones were located mainly in the CM and EM memory subsets, whereas CD8+ clones were found to be enriched in EMRA. From day 15 to 85, contracting clones showed balanced CD4/CD8 phenotypes, whereas a second wave of clones that expanded from day 15 to 37 leaned towards CD4+. Only two mild cases were covered in the study, and larger cohorts including severe cases with pre-infection samples were considered necessary.

The sequencer was an Illumina NovaSeq 6000. TCRalpha and TCRbeta cDNA libraries were constructed by 5'RACE with constant-segment primers, with sample barcodes and unique molecular identifiers being introduced. Trizol reagent was used to extract RNA from every sample. The libraries were amplified in two PCR steps, and the second step added a second sample barcode and Illumina TruSeq adapters. Libraries were sequenced on an Illumina NovaSeq with 2 x 150 bp paired-end reads. Under the source paper's analysis protocol: The reads were demultiplexed and collapsed into UMI-guided consensus sequences using migec v1.2.7. Using mixcr v2.1.11, UMI consensuses were aligned to TRA and TRB V and J templates and then assembled into clonotypes. Clonotypes were classified as expanded or contracted when called significant by both edgeR and NoisET, with noise models trained on biological replicates. edgeR calls used a false discovery rate-adjusted p below 0.01 and a log2 fold-change threshold of 1. PCA with hierarchical clustering of max-normalized trajectories of the 1000 most abundant clonotypes was used as exploratory dynamics analysis. Separately sequenced CD4+ and CD8+ repertoires were used to assign the CD4 or CD8 phenotype of responding clones. The public reads were reanalyzed by TCRdb: fastp trimming at Q25, MiXCR alignment, in-frame beta chains only. Rows merge per CDR3 protein into single entries with the most common DNA and genes. TCRdb, not the original authors, processed these V and J calls. The sample table holds roughly 130,000 distinct CDR3 sequences, of which approximately 17% were seen once. The ten top clones hold 4.5% to 6.5% of the sample.

CDR1 and CDR2 are read off the germline V gene (reference sequence) as GTSNPN and SVGIG. V drops 0 bases and J drops 0 bases, leaving 7 bases in between. Spanning cysteine to phenylalanine, the CDR3 consists of 14 amino acids. The CDR3 DNA has 42 bases and is translated from base 1. Ficoll-Paque density gradient centrifugation was the method used to isolate PBMCs. This clonotype was observed a few times. Its antigen target is currently unknown. No base quality values were provided; no much bigger clone lies one nucleotide off. The sample consisted of PBMCs or a T cell subset sorted from them (not recorded which). This chain joins TRBV30 to TRBJ2-3; no D gene can be assigned with confidence. The sequence derives from a man younger than 30 who had mild COVID-19 (a few samples of this study predate the infection). The sample titles of this study are shuffled in the database, so cell type and time point are left out; the donor was told from shared clones. The bases are TGTGCCTGGAGTGTAGACACCAGCACAGATACGCAGTATTTT. It translates as CAWSVDTSTDTQYF.